This T cell receptor (beta chain) was observed in a study of cytomegalovirus exposure and HLA in healthy donors. Whole-study results and caveats: Indistinguishable V segments, including TRBV6-2 and TRBV6-3, were excluded. Cytomegalovirus-associated status was assigned to 150 or so TCR beta chains. What a later analysis reportedly showed was that an Asian-associated ancestry cluster had fewer N-insertions than the 666-donor mean.

The V gene lost 0 bases and the J gene lost 3 bases, with 12 bases spanning the gap. The CDR3 is 16 amino acids. The germline V gene has CDR1 MRHNA and CDR2 SNTAGT. 13 Jbeta primers and 60 Vbeta primers were used for the PCR. TCRdb's copy holds only in-frame clones and misses some; the assay was immunoSEQ multiplex PCR. This sample yields 95,000 to 100,000 clones, of which around 77% are seen a single time; approximately 3.5% belongs to the top ten. As regards this clone: Its antigen remains unidentified.

The TCR originated in a man aged 35 to 55 in good health and CMV-seronegative. Sequenced input: PBMCs. The chain is built from TRBV6-4 and TRBJ2-1; tentatively, D is TRBD1 (6 bases). The CDR3 bases are TGTGCCAGCAGTGACTCGAACAGGGCCCTCTACAATGAGCAGTTCTTC. Protein sequence: CASSDSNRALYNEQFF.